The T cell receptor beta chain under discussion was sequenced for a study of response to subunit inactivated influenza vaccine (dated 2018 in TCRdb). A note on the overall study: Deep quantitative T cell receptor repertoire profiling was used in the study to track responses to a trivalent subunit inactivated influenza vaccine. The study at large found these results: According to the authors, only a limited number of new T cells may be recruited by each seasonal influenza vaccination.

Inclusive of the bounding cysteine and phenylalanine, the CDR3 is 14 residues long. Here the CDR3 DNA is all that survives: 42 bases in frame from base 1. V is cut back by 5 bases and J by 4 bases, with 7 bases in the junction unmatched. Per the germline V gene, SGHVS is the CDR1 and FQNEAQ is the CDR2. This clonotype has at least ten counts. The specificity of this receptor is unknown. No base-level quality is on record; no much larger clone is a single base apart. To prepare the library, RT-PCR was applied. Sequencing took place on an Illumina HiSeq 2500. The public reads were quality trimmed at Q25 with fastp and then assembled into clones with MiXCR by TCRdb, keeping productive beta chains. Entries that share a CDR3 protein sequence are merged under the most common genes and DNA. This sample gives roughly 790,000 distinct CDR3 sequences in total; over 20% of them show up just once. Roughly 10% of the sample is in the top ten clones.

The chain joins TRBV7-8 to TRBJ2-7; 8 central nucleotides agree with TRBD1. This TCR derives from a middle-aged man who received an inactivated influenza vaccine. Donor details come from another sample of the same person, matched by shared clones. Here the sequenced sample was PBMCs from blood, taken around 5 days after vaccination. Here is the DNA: TGTGCCAGCAGCATAGGACAGGGCCCTTACGAGCAGTACTTC. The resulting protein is CASSIGQGPYEQYF.